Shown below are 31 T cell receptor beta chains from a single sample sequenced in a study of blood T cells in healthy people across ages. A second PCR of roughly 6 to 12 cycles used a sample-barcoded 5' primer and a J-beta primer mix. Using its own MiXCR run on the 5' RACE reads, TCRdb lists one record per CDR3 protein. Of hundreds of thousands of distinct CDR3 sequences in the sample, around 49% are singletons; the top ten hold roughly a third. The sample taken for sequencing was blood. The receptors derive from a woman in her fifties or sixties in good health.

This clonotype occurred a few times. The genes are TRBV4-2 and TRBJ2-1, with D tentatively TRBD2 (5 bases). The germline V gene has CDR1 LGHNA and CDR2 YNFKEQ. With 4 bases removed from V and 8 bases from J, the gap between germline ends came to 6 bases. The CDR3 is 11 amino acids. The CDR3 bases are TGTGCCAGCAGCCGGCGGGATGAGCAGTTCTTC. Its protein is CASSRRDEQFF.

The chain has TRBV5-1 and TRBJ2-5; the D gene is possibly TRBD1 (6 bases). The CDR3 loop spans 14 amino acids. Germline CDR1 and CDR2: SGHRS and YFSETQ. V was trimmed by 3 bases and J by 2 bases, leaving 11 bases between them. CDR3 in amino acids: CASSWPGQQETQYF. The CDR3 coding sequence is TGCGCCAGCAGCTGGCCCGGACAGCAAGAGACCCAGTACTTC.

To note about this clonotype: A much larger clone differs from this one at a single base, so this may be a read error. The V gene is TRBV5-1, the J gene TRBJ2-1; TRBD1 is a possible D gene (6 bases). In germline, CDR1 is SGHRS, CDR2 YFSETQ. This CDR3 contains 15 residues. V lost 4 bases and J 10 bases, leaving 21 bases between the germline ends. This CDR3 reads CASSATTGTIYEQFF. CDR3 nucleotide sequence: TGCGCCAGCAGCGCTACGACCGGGACAATCTACGAGCAGTTCTTC. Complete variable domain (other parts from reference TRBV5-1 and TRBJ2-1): KAGVTQTPRYLIKTRGQQVTLSCSPISGHRSVSWYQQTPGQGLQFLFEYFSETQRNKGNFPGRFSGRQFSNSRSEMNVSTLELGDSALYLCASSATTGTIYEQFFGPGTRLTVL.

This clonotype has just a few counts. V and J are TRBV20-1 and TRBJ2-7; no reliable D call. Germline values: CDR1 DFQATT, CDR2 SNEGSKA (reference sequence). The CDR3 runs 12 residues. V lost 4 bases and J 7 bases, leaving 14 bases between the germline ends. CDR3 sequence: CSAMRIPAEQYF. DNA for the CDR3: TGCAGTGCTATGAGGATTCCGGCTGAGCAGTACTTC.

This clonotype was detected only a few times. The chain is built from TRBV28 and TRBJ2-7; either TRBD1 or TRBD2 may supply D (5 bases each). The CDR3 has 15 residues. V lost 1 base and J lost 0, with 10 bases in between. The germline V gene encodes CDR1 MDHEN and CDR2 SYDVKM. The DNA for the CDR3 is TGTGCCAGCAGTTTATTCCGGGGCACCTCCTACGAGCAGTACTTC. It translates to CASSLFRGTSYEQYF.

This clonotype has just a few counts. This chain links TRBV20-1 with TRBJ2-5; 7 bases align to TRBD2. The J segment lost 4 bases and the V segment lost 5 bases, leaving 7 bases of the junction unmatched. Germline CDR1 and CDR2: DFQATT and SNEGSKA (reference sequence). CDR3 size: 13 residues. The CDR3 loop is CSAPPGLRETQYF. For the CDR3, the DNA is TGCAGTGCTCCCCCGGGACTACGAGAGACCCAGTACTTC.

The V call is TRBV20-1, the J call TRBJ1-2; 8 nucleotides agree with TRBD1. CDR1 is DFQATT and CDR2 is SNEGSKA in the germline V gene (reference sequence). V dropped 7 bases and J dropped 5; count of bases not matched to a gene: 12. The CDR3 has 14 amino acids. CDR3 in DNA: TGCAGTGTTAGGGGCCAGGGGGCCCCTTATGGCTACACCTTC. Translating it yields CSVRGQGAPYGYTF.

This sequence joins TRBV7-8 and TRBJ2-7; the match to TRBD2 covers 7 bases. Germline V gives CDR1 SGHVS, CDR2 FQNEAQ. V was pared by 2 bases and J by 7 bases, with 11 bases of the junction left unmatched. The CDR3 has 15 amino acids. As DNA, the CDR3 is TGTGCCAGCAGCTTATCCGGCATCGGGGGGAATGAGCAGTACTTC. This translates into CASSLSGIGGNEQYF.

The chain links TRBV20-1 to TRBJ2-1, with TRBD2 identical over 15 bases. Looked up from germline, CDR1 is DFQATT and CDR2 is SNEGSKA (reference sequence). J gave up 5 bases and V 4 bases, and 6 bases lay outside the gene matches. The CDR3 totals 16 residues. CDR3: CSAIPGTSGRNNEQFF. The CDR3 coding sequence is TGCAGTGCTATCCCCGGGACTAGCGGGAGGAACAATGAGCAGTTCTTC.

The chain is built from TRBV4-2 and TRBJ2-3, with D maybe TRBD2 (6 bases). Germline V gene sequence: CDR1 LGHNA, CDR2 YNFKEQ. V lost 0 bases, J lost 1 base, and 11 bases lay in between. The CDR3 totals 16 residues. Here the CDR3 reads CASSQDVASGTDTQYF. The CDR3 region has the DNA TGTGCCAGCAGCCAAGATGTGGCTAGCGGCACAGATACGCAGTATTTT.

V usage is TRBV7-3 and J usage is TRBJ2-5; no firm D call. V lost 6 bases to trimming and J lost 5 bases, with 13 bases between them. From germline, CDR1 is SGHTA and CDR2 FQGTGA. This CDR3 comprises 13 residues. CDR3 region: CASSATALETQYF. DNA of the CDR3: TGTGCCAGCAGTGCCACGGCATTGGAGACCCAGTACTTC.

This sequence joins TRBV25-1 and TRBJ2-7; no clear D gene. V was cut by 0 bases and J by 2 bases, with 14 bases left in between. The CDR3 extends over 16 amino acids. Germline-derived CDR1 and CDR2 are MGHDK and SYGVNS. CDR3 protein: CASSEYSGGPTYEQYF. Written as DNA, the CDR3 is TGTGCCAGCAGTGAATACTCGGGTGGGCCCACCTACGAGCAGTACTTC.

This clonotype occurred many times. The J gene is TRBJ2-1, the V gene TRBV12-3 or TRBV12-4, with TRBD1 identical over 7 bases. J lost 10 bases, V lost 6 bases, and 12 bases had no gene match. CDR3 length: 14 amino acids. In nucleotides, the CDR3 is TGTGCCAGCAGCATAGGGACAGCAAAGGGGGAGCAGTTCTTC. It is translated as CASSIGTAKGEQFF.

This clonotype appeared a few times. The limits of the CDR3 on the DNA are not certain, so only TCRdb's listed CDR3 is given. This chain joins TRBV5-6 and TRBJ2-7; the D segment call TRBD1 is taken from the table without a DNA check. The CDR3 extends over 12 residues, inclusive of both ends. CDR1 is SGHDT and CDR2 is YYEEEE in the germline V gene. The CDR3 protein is CASSRRAGEQYF.

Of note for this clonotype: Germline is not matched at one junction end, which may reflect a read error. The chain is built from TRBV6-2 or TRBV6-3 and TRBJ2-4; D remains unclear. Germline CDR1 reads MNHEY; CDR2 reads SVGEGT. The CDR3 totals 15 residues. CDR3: CAGSYGELAKNIQYF. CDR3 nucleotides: TGTGCCGGCAGTTACGGTGAGCTAGCCAAAAACATTCAGTACTTC.

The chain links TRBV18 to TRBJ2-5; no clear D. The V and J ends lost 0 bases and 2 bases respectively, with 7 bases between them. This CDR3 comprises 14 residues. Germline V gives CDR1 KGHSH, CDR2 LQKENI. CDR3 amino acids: CASSPPNQQETQYF. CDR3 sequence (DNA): TGTGCCAGCTCACCACCAAACCAGCAAGAGACCCAGTACTTC.

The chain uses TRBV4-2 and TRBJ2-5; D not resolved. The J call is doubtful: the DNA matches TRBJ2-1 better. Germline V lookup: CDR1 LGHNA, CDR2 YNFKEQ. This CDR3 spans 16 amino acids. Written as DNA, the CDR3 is TGTGCCAGCAGCCAAGATATGGGATTTCCCCAAGAGACCCAGTTCTTC. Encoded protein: CASSQDMGFPQETQFF.

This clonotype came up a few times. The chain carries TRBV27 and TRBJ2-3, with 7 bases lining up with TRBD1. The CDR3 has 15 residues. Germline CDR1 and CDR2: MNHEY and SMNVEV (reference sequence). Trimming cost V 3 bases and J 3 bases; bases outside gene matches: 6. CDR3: CASSFGTEGTDTQYF. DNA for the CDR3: TGTGCCAGCAGTTTTGGGACAGAAGGGACAGATACGCAGTATTTT.

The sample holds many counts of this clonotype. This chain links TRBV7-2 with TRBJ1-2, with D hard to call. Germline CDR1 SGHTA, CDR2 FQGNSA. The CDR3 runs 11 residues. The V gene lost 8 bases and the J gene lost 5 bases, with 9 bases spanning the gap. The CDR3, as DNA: TGTGCCAGCTCTTCTTATTATGGCTACACCTTC. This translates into CASSSYYGYTF.

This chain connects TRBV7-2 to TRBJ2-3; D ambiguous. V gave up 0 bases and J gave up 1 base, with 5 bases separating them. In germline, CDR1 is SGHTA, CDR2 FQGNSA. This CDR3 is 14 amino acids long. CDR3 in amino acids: CASSLATGTDTQYF. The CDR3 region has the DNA TGTGCCAGCAGCTTAGCGACTGGCACAGATACGCAGTATTTT.

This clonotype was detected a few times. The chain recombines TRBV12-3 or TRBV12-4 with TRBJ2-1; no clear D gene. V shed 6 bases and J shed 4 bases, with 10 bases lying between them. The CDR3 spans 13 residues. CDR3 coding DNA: TGTGCCAGCAGCCCCGGAGAGTACAATGAGCAGTTCTTC. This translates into CASSPGEYNEQFF.

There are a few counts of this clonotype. The CDR3 loop is CSAHRVAGGVATF. As DNA, the CDR3 is TGCAGTGCTCATCGAGTGGCAGGAGGGGTTGCCACCTTC. The genes are TRBV20-1 and TRBJ1-2; perhaps TRBD1 as D (5 bases). The CDR3 is 13 residues long. Germline CDR1 and CDR2: DFQATT and SNEGSKA (reference sequence). V lost 5 bases and J lost 13, with 23 bases in between.

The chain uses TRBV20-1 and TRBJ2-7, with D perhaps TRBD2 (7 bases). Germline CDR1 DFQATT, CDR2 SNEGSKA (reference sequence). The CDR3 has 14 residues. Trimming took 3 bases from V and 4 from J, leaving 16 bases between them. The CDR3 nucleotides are TGCAGTGCTAGCGACGGGCGGGGGCGATACGAGCAGTACTTC. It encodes CSASDGRGRYEQYF.

DNA of the CDR3: TGTGCCAGCAGCTTAACGTCAGCTGCGGGTCTCACTGAAGCTTTCTTT. This sequence encodes CASSLTSAAGLTEAFF. The J gene is TRBJ1-1, the V gene TRBV7-3; no definite D call. Germline V lookup: CDR1 SGHTA, CDR2 FQGTGA. Between the trimmed V and J ends, which lost 0 bases and 4 bases, there was a span of 15 bases. The CDR3 loop spans 16 amino acids.

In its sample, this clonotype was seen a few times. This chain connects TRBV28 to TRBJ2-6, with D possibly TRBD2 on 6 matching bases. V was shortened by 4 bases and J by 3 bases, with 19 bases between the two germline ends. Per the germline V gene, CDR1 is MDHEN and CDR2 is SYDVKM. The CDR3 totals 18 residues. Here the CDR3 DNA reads TGTGCCAGCAGTTCGGCTGGACTTCGGGAGAATGGGGCCAACGTCCTGACTTTC. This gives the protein CASSSAGLRENGANVLTF.

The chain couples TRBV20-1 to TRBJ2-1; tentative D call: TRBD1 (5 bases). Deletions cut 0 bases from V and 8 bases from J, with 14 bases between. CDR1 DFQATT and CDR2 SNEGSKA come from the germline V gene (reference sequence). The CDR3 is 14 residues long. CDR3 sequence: CSARDPAGIYEQFF. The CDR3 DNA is TGCAGTGCTAGAGATCCTGCAGGGATATATGAGCAGTTCTTC.

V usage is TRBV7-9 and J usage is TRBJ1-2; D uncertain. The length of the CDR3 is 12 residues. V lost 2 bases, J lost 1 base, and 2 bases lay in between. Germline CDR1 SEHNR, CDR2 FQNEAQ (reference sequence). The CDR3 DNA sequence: TGTGCCAGCAGCTTAATTAACTATGGCTACACCTTC. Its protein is CASSLINYGYTF. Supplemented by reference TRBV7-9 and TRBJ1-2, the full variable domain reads DTGVSQNPRHKITKRGQNVTFRCDPISEHNRLYWYRQTLGQGPEFLTYFQNEAQLEKSRLLSDRFSAERPKGSFSTLEIQRTEQGDSAMYLCASSLINYGYTFGSGTRLTVV.

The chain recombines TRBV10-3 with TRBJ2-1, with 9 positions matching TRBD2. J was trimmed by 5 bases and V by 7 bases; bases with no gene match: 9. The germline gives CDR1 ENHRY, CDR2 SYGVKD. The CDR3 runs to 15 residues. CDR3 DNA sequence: TGTGCCATCACCGATAGCGGGAGTTTCGACAATGAGCAGTTCTTC. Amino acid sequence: CAITDSGSFDNEQFF.

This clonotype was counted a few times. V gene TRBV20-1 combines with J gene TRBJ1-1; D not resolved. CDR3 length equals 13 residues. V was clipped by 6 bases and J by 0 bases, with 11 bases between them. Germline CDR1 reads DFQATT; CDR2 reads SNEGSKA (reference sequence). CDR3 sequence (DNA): TGCAGTGCCGGGCGAAGCCTGAACACTGAAGCTTTCTTT. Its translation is CSAGRSLNTEAFF.

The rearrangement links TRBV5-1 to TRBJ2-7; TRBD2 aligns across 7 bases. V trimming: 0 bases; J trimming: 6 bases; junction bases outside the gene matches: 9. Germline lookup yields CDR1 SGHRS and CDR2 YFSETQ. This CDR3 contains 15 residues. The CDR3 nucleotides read TGCGCCAGCAGCTTGGGGTCTAGCGGAGGATTCGAGCAGTACTTC. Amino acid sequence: CASSLGSSGGFEQYF.

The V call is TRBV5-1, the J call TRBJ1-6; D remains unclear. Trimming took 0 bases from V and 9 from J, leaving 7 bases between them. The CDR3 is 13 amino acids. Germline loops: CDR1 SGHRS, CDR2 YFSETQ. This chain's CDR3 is CASSLDAASPLHF. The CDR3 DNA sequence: TGCGCCAGCAGCTTGGATGCCGCTTCACCCCTCCACTTT.